Listed here are 7 T cell receptor beta chains from one sample, sequenced in a study of T cell repertoires in cytomegalovirus infection. These receptors have no identified antigens. One entry per CDR3 protein, called by TCRdb with MiXCR from the reads. The table has hundreds of thousands of distinct CDR3 sequences, 30% to 35% seen once. The source was cultured PBMCs, collected from culture after CMV antigen stimulation. The receptors shown here come from a human donor in good health (CMV status not recorded). Some clones in this sample may be carry-over from other donors' samples.

The table lists this clonotype with a few counts. The chain carries TRBV15 and TRBJ1-1; D call uncertain. The CDR3 consists of 14 residues. V was trimmed by 2 bases and J by 0 bases, leaving 7 bases between them. CDR1 is LNHNV, CDR2 YYDKDF, per germline (reference sequence). CDR3 sequence reads: CATSRPELNTEAFF. In DNA form, the CDR3 reads TGTGCCACCAGCAGACCAGAATTGAACACTGAAGCTTTCTTT.

This chain uses TRBV19 with TRBJ1-5; 8 positions agree with TRBD1. Trimming at V came to 6 bases and at J to 0 bases, leaving 10 bases not matched to a gene. The V gene's germline CDR1 is LNHDA and CDR2 SQIVND (reference sequence). The CDR3 spans 17 residues. CDR3 in DNA: TGTGCCAGTAGAACCACAGGGGGGCCTTATAGCAATCAGCCCCAGCATTTT. Its protein product is CASRTTGGPYSNQPQHF.

In its sample, this clonotype was seen a few times. This sequence joins TRBV12-3 or TRBV12-4 and TRBJ2-5; 14 bases match TRBD2. V dropped 6 bases and J dropped 5; count of bases not matched to a gene: 14. CDR3 length: 18 amino acids. CDR3: CASSRLGTSGSYGETQYF. The CDR3 DNA follows: TGTGCCAGCAGCCGACTCGGGACTAGCGGGAGTTATGGGGAGACCCAGTACTTC.

CDR3 sequence reads: CSARDWGRRESNQPQHF. The CDR3 nucleotides are TGCAGTGCTAGAGATTGGGGCCGCAGGGAGAGCAATCAGCCCCAGCATTTT. This chain connects TRBV20-1 to TRBJ1-5; maybe TRBD1 (5 bases). CDR3 length: 17 residues. Trimming took 0 bases from V and 1 from J, leaving 16 bases between them. Germline lookup yields CDR1 DFQATT and CDR2 SNEGSKA (reference sequence).

This chain joins TRBV28 and TRBJ2-5; no firm D call. Germline values: CDR1 MDHEN, CDR2 SYDVKM. The CDR3 loop spans 13 amino acids. Trimming removed 4 bases at V and 5 bases at J, with 11 bases between. CDR3 sequence: CASSCRYGETQYF. The CDR3 coding sequence is TGTGCCAGCAGTTGCCGGTACGGCGAGACCCAGTACTTC.

The chain employs TRBV24-1 and TRBJ2-1; TRBD2 agrees at 14 bases. This CDR3 has 16 residues. With 4 bases clipped from V and 10 bases from J, the junction kept 8 bases outside the gene matches. From germline, CDR1 is KGHDR and CDR2 SFDVKD. CDR3 residues: CATSETSGLAGVEQFF. The CDR3 DNA follows: TGTGCCACCAGTGAAACCTCGGGACTAGCGGGAGTCGAGCAGTTCTTC.

This clonotype was seen a handful of times. The chain employs TRBV4-3 and TRBJ2-3; 13 bases align to TRBD2. From germline, CDR1 is LGHNA and CDR2 YSLEER. There are 16 residues in the CDR3. The ends lost 1 base at V and 7 bases at J; junction bases unmatched: 5. The CDR3 spells CASSQVTSGRAYTQYF. The DNA for the CDR3 is TGCGCCAGCAGCCAAGTAACTAGCGGGAGGGCGTATACGCAGTATTTT.